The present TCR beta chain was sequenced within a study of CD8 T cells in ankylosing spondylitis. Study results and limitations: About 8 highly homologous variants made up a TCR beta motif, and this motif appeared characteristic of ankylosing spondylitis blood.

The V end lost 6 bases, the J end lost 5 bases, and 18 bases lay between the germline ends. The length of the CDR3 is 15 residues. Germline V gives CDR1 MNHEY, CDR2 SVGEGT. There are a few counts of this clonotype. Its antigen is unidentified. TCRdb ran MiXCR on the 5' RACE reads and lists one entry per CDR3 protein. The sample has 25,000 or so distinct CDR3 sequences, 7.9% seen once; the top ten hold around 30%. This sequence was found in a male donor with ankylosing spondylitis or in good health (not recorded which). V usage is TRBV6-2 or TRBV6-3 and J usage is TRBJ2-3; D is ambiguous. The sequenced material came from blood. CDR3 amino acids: CASSRLITPRDTQYF. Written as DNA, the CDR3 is TGTGCCAGCAGCCGCCTTATAACGCCTAGAGATACGCAGTATTTT.